One T cell receptor (beta chain) is described in this entry. The data belong to a study of blood T cell repertoires in COVID-19. Study as a whole: Sources were T cells, B-cell-depleted T cells, or PBMCs; the material itself was cDNA or gDNA.

Method: immunoSEQ multiplex PCR; TCRdb's copy keeps in-frame clones and lacks some. The data contain hundreds of thousands of clones, about 90% of them singletons. The length of the CDR3 is 15 residues. CDR1 SGHRS and CDR2 YFSETQ come from the germline V gene. Germline trimming cut 5 bases from V and 4 bases from J; bases unmatched to any gene: 5. The specimen sequenced was PBMCs or T cells enriched from blood (not recorded which). The TCR originated in a woman aged 25 to 39 who had recovered from COVID-19. V and J are TRBV5-1 and TRBJ2-1; 11 positions agree with TRBD2. CDR3: CASREGLADYNEQFF. In nucleotides, the CDR3 is TGCGCCAGCAGGGAGGGACTAGCGGATTACAATGAGCAGTTCTTC.